Listed below are T cell receptor beta chains from one sample, sequenced in a study of blood T cells in healthy people across ages. Via MiXCR, TCRdb re-called the 5' RACE reads, giving one row per CDR3 protein. This table has 1.2 million to 1.5 million distinct CDR3 sequences, 59% appearing once. Sequenced sample: blood. Source of these receptors: a man aged 18 to 29 in good health. CDR3s include the opening cysteine and the closing phenylalanine or tryptophan. D genes are given only for firm matches. Clone size appears in some rows only: once, few, many, or a class for an expanded clone.

d_gene,v_gene,j_gene,abundance,CDR3aa,CDR3nt
NA,TRBV5-5,TRBJ2-5,NA,CASSLGELQETQYF,TGTGCCAGCAGCTTGGGGGAGCTACAAGAGACCCAGTACTTC
NA,TRBV5-1,TRBJ2-7,NA,CASSLPQSPYEQYF,TGCGCCAGCAGCTTGCCGCAGTCTCCCTACGAGCAGTACTTC
NA,TRBV10-3,TRBJ2-3,NA,CAITEADTQYF,TGTGCCATCACGGAGGCAGATACGCAGTATTTT
TRBD2,TRBV11-2,TRBJ2-1,NA,CASSLGVVAGVYNEQFF,TGTGCCAGCAGCTTAGGGGTCGTAGCGGGAGTCTACAATGAGCAGTTCTTC
NA,TRBV25-1,TRBJ2-1,few,CASSFARGQFF,TGTGCCAGCAGTTTCGCGAGGGGGCAGTTCTTC
TRBD2,TRBV3-1,TRBJ2-3,NA,CASTLAGGPESDTQYF,TGTGCCAGCACCCTAGCGGGGGGGCCTGAGTCGGATACGCAGTATTTT
TRBD2,TRBV20-1,TRBJ2-3,few,CSARLAGTTDTQYF,TGCAGTGCTAGGTTAGCGGGAACCACAGATACGCAGTATTTT
TRBD1,TRBV7-9,TRBJ2-3,NA,CASRKDRFRTDTQYF,TGTGCCAGCAGAAAGGACAGGTTCCGCACAGATACGCAGTATTTT
TRBD2,TRBV10-3,TRBJ2-3,few,CAIRGHQRGAADTQYF,TGTGCCATCAGGGGCCACCAGCGGGGTGCAGCAGATACGCAGTATTTT
TRBD2,TRBV25-1,TRBJ2-5,few,CASSHTSAGEETQYF,TGTGCCAGCAGTCACACGAGCGCGGGGGAGGAGACCCAGTACTTC
NA,TRBV5-1,TRBJ2-5,few,CASSPGTSHRGGETQYF,TGCGCCAGCAGCCCGGGGACATCGCACCGAGGTGGAGAGACCCAGTACTTC